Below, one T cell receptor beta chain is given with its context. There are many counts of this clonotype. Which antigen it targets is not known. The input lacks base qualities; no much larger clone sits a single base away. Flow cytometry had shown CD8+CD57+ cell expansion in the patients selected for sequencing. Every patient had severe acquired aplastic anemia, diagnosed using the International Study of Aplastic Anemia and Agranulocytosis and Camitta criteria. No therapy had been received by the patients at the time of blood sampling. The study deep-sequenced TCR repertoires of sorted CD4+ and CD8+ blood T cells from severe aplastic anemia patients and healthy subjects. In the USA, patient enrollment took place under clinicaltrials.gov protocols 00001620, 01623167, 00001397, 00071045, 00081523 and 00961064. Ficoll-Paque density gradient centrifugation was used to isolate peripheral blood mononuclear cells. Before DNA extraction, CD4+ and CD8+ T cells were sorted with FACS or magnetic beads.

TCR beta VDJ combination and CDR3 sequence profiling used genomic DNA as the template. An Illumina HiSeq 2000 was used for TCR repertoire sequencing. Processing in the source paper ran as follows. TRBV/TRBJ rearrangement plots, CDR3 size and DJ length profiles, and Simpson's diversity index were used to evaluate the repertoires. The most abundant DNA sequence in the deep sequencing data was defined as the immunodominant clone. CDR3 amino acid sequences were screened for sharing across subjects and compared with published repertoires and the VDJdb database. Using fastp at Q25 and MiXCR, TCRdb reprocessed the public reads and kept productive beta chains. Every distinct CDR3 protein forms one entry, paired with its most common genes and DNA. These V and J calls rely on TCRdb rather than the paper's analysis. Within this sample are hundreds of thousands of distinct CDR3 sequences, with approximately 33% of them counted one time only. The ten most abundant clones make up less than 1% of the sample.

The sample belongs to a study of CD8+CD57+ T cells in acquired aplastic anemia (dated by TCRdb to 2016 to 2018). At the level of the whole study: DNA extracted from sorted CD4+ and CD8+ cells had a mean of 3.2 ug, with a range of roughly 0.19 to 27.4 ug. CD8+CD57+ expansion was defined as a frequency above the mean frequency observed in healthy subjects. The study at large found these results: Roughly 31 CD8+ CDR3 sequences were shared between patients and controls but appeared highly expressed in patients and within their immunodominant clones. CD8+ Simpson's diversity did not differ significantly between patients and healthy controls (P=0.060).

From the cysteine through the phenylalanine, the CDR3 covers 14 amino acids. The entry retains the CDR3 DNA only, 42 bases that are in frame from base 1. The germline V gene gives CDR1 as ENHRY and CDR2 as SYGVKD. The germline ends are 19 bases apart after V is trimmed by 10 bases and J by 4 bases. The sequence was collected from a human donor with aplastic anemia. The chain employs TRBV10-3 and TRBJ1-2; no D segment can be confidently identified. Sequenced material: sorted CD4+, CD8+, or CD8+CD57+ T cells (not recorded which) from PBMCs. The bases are TGTGCCACAGCAGTAGACTATTTCCTCTATGGCTACACCTTC. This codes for CATAVDYFLYGYTF.